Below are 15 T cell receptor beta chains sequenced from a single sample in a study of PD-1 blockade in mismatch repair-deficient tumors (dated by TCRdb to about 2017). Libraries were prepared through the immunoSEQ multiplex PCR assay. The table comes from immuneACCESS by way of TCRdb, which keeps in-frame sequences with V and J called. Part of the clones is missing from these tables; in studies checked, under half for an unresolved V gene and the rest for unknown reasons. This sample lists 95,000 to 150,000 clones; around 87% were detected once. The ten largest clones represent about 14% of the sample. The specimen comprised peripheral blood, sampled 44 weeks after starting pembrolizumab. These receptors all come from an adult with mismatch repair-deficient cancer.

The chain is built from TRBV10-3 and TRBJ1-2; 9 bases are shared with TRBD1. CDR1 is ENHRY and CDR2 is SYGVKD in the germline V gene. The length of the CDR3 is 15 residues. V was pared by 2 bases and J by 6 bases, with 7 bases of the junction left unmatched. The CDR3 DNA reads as TGTGCCATCAGTGAGGCCGGGACAGGGTTTGATGGCTACACCTTC. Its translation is CAISEAGTGFDGYTF.

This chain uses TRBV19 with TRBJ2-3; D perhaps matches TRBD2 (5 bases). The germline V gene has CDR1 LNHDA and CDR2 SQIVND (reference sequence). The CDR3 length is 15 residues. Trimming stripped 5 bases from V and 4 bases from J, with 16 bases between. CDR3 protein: CASSATTSPADTQYF. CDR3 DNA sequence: TGTGCCAGTAGTGCGACTACCAGCCCCGCAGATACGCAGTATTTT.

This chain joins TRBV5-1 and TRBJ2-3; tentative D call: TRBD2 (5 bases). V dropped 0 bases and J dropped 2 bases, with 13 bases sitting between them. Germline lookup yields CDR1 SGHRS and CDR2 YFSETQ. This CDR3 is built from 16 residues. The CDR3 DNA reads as TGCGCCAGCAGCTTGGTTTTTGGGGAGATCACAGATACGCAGTATTTT. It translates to CASSLVFGEITDTQYF.

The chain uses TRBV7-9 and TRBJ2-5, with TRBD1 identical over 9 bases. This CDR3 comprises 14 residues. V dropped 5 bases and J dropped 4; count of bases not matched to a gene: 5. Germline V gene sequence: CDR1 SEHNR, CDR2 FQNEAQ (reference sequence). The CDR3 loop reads CASSPGTGIETQYF. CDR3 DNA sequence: TGTGCCAGCAGCCCCGGGACAGGGATAGAGACCCAGTACTTC.

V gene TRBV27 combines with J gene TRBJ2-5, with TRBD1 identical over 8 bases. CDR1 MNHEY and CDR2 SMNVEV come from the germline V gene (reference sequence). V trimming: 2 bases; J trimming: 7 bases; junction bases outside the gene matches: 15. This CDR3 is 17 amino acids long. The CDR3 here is CASSLLSPGTGLWTQYF. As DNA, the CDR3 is TGTGCCAGCAGTTTACTATCCCCTGGGACAGGCCTCTGGACCCAGTACTTC.

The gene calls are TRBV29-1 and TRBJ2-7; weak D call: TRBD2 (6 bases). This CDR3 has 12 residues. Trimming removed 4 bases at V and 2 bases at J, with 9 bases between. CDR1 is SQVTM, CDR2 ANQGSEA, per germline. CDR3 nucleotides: TGCAGCGTTGGGTCGGGGGCCTACGAGCAGTACTTC. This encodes CSVGSGAYEQYF.

Written as DNA, the CDR3 is TGTGCCAGCAGTTCCCGACAGGGGGCCCGGGCCAAAGGGGTCCACGAGCAGTACTTC. It encodes CASSSRQGARAKGVHEQYF. V is TRBV27 and J is TRBJ2-7; the match to TRBD1 covers 10 bases. The ends lost 4 bases at V and 5 bases at J; junction bases unmatched: 20. Germline V gene data show CDR1 as MNHEY and CDR2 as SMNVEV (reference sequence). This CDR3 spans 19 amino acids.

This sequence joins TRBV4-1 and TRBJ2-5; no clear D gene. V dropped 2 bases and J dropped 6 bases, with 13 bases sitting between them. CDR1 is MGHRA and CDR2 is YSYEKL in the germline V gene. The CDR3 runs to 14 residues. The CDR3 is CASSQPEKKQTQYF. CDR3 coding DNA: TGCGCCAGCAGCCAACCCGAGAAGAAGCAGACCCAGTACTTC.

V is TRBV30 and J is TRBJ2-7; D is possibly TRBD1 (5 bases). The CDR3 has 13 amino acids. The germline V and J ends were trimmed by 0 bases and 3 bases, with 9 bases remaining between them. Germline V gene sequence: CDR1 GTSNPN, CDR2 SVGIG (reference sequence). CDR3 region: CAWSVYRGYEQYF. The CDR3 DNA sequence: TGTGCCTGGAGTGTCTATAGGGGCTACGAGCAGTACTTC.

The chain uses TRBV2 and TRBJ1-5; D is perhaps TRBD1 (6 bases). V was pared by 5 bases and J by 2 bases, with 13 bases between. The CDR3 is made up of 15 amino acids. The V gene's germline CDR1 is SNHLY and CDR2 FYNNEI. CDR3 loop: CASSRTGAGNQPQHF. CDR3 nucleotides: TGTGCCAGCAGTCGTACGGGGGCAGGCAATCAGCCCCAGCATTTT.

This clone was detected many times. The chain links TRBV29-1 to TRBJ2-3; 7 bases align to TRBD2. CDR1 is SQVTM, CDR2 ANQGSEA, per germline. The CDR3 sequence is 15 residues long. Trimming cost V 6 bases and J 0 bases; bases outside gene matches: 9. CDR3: CSVLGLVLSTDTQYF. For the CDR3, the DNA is TGCAGCGTCCTAGGACTAGTCCTGAGCACAGATACGCAGTATTTT.

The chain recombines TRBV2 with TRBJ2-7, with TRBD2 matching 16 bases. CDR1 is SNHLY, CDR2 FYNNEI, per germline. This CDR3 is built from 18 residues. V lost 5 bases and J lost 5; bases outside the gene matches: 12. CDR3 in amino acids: CASSWGLAGGGGVHEQYF. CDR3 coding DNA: TGTGCCAGCAGTTGGGGACTAGCGGGAGGGGGAGGGGTCCACGAGCAGTACTTC.

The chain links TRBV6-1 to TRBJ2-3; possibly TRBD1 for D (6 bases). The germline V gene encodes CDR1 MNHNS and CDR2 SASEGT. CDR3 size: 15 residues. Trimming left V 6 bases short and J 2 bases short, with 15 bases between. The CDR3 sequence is CASSFARDTTDTQYF. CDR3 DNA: TGTGCCAGCAGCTTTGCCCGGGACACCACAGATACGCAGTATTTT.

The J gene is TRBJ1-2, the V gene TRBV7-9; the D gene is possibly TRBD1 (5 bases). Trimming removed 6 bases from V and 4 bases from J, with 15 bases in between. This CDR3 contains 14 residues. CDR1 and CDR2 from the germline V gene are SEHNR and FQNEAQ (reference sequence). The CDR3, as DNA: TGTGCCAGCAGGGGGAGGGGACCCCTCTATGGCTACACCTTC. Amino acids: CASRGRGPLYGYTF.

The DNA of the CDR3 is TGTGCCAGTGGGCCAGCGGTCTCATACGAGCAGTACTTC. Its protein is CASGPAVSYEQYF. This chain connects TRBV19 to TRBJ2-7; tentative D call: TRBD2 (5 bases). The germline V gene encodes CDR1 LNHDA and CDR2 SQIVND (reference sequence). The CDR3 is 13 residues long. The ends were cut back, 8 bases at V and 4 bases at J, with 15 bases in the middle.